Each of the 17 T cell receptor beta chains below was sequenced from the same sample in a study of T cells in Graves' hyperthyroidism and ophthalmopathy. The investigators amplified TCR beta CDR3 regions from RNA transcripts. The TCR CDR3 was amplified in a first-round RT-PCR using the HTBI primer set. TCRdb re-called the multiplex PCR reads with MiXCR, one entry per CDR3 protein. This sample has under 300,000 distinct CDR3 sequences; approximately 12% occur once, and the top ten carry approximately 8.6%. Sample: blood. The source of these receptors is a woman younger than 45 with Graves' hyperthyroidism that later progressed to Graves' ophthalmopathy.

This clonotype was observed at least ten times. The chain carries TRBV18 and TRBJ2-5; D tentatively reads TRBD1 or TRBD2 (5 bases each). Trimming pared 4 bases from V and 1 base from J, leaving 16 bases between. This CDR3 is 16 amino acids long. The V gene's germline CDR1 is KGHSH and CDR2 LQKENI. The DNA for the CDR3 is TGTGCCAGCTCACAATCGGGGCTGGGGCTCCAAGAGACCCAGTACTTC. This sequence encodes CASSQSGLGLQETQYF.

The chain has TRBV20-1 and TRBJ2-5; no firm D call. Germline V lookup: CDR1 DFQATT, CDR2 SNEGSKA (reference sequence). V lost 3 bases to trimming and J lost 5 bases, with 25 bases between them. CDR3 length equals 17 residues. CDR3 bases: TGCAGTGCTAGTAGTGCCAGCAGGTTCATAGGTCTGGAGACCCAGTACTTC. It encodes CSASSASRFIGLETQYF.

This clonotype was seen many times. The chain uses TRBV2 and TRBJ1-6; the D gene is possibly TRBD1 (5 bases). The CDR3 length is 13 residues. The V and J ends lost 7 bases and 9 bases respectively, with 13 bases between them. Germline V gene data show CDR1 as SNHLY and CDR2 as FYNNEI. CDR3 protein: CASMGTLGSPLHF. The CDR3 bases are TGTGCCAGCATGGGGACTTTGGGTTCACCCCTCCACTTT. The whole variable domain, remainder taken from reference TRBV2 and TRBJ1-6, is EPEVTQTPSHQVTQMGQEVILRCVPISNHLYFYWYRQILGQKVEFLVSFYNNEISEKSEIFDDQFSVERPDGSNFTLKIRSTKLEDSAMYFCASMGTLGSPLHFGNGTRLTVT.

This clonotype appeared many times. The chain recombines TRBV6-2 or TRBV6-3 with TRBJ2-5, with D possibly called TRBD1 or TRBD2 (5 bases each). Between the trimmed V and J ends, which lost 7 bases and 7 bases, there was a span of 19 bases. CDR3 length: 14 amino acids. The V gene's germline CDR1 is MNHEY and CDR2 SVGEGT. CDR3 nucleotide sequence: TGTGCCAGCACCCGAGGGGCCCTAACCTTGACCCAGTACTTC. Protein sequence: CASTRGALTLTQYF.

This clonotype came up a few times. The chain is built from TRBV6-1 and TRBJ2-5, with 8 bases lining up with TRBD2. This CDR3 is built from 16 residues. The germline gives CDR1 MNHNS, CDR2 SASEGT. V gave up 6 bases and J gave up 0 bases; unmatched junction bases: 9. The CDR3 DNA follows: TGTGCCAGCAGGGGACTAATAGCGGGATACCAAGAGACCCAGTACTTC. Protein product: CASRGLIAGYQETQYF.

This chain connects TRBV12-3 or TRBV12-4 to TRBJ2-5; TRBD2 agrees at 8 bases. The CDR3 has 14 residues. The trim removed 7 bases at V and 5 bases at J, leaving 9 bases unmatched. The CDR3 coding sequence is TGTGCCAGCACTCCATCCGGCGGGAGGGAGACCCAGTACTTC. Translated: CASTPSGGRETQYF.

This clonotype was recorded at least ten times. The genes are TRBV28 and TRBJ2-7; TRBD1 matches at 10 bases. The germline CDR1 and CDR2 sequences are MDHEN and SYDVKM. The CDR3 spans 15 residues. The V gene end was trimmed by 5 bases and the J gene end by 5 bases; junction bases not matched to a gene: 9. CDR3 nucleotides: TGTGCCAGCAGTCTGGCGGGACAGGGGACCGACGAGCAGTACTTC. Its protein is CASSLAGQGTDEQYF.

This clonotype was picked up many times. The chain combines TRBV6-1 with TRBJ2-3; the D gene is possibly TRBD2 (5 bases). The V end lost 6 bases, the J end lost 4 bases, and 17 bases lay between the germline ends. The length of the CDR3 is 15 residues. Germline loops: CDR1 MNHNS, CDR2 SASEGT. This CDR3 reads CASRLGRHGSDTQYF. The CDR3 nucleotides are TGTGCCAGCAGGTTGGGGAGACACGGGTCAGATACGCAGTATTTT.

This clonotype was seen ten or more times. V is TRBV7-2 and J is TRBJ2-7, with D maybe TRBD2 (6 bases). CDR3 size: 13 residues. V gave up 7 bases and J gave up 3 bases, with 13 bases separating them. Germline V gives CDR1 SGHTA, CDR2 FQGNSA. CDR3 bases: TGTGCCAGCACTTCCGAGGACTACTACGAGCAGTACTTC. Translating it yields CASTSEDYYEQYF.

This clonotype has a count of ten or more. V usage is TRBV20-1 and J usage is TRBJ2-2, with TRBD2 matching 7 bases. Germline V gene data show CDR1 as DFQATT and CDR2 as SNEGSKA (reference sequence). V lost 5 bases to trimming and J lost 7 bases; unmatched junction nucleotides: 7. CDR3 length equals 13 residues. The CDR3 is CSASPSGFGELFF. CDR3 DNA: TGCAGTGCTTCCCCTAGCGGATTCGGGGAGCTGTTTTTT.

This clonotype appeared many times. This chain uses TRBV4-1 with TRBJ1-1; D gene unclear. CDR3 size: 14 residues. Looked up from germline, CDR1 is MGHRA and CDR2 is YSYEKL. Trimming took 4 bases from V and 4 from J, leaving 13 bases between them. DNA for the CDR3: TGCGCCAGCAGCCCTTACTCGACGAGCACTGAAGCTTTCTTT. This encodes CASSPYSTSTEAFF.

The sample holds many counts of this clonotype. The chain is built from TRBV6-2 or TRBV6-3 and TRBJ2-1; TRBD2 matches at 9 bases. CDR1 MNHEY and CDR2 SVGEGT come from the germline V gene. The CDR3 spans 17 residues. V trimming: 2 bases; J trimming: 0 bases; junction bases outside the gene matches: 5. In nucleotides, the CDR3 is TGTGCCAGCAGTTACCAGATTAGCGGGAGCTCCTACAATGAGCAGTTCTTC. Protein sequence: CASSYQISGSSYNEQFF.

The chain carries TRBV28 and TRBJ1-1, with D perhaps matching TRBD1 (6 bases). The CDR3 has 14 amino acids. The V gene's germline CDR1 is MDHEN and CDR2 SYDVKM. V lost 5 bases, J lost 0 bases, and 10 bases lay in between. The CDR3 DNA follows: TGTGCCAGCAGTGGACAGTTAATGAACACTGAAGCTTTCTTT. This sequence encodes CASSGQLMNTEAFF.

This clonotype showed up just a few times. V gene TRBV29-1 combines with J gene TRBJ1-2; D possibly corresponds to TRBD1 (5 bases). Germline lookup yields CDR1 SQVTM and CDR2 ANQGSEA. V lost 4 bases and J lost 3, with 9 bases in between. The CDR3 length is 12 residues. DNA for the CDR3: TGCAGCGTTGTACGGGGCGACTATGGCTACACCTTC. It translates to CSVVRGDYGYTF.

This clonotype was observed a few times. For the CDR3, the DNA is TGTGCCAGCACGCGGGACAGGGTAGGTCTTAATCAGCCCCAGCATTTT. It is translated as CASTRDRVGLNQPQHF. The chain is built from TRBV28 and TRBJ1-5; 9 bases agree with TRBD1. This CDR3 is built from 16 residues. V was pared by 7 bases and J by 4 bases, with 11 bases of the junction left unmatched. Per germline, CDR1 MDHEN and CDR2 SYDVKM.

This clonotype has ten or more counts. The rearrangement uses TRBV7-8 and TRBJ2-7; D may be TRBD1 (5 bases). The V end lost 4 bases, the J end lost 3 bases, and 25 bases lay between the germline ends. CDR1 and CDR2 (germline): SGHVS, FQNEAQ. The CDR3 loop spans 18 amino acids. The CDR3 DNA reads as TGTGCCAGCAGCTCTAATCGTAAAGGAACAGGTGGGATCTACGAGCAGTACTTC. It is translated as CASSSNRKGTGGIYEQYF.

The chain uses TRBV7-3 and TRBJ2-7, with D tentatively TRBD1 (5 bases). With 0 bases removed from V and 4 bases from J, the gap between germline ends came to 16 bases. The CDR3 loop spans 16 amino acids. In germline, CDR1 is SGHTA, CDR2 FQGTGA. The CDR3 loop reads CASSLTGAGQGYEQYF. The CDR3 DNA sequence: TGTGCCAGCAGCTTAACAGGGGCAGGGCAAGGATACGAGCAGTACTTC.